This T cell receptor (beta chain) was identified during a study of T cell repertoires in cytomegalovirus infection. This clonotype was picked up a small number of times. No antigen is known for it. Each CDR3 protein is one row after TCRdb ran MiXCR on the reads. The sample consists of about 20,000 distinct CDR3 sequences, about 42% of them appearing once. Sample: CD8+ T cells from cultured PBMCs, taken from culture after CMV antigen stimulation. The receptor comes from a human donor in good health (CMV status not recorded). Some clones in this sample may be carry-over from other donors' samples.

CDR3 nucleotides: TGTGCCAGCAGCTTTAACGCCCTTGGGGCTGAAGCTTTCTTT. Translation gives CASSFNALGAEAFF. The rearrangement links TRBV7-2 to TRBJ1-1; D is unresolved. The length of the CDR3 is 14 residues. Trimming shortened V by 3 bases and J by 6 bases, and 14 bases separated the two germline ends. Germline V lookup: CDR1 SGHTA, CDR2 FQGNSA.